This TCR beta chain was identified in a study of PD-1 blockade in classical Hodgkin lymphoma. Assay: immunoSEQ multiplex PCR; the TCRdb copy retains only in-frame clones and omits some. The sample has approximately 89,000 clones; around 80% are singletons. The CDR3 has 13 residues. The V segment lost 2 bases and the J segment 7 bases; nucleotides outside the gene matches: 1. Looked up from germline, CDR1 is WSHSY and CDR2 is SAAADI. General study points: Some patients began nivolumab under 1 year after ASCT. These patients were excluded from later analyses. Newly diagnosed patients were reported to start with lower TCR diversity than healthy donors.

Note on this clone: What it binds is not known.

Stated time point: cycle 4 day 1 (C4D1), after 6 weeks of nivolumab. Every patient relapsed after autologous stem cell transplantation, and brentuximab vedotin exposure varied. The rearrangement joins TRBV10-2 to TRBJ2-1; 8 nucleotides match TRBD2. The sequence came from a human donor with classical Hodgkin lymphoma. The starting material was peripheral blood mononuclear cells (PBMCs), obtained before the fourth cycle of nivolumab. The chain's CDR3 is CASSEGGRNEQFF. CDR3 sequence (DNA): TGCGCCAGCAGTGAGGGCGGGAGGAATGAGCAGTTCTTC.